Listed below are T cell receptor beta chains from one sample, sequenced in a study of CD8+ T cells in alopecia areata. The table came from immunoSEQ multiplex PCR; TCRdb's copy has only in-frame clones and leaves some out. The data show 150,000 to 250,000 clones, about three fifths seen once. The specimen was CD4+ T cells sorted from blood, collected at week 24, from a patient treated with tofacitinib. These receptors were obtained from a human donor with alopecia areata. The CDR3 runs from the conserved cysteine through the conserved F or W. Each record gives: V gene, CDR3 length, J gene, clone size, D gene, CDR3 DNA, CDR3 protein. D genes are given only for firm matches. Where a row states a size, it is once, few, many or the class of an expanded clone; other rows omit it.

>TRBV10-3|12|TRBJ2-5|.|.
TGTGCCATCAGTGGACCCGCGGAGACCCAGTACTTC
CAISGPAETQYF
>TRBV5-4|13|TRBJ1-2|.|.
TGTGCCAGCAGGAACGGGACGGGAGATACCTACACCTTC
CASRNGTGDTYTF
>TRBV7-3|15|TRBJ2-3|few|.
TGTGCCAGCAGCCTCGGCCTAGCAAGTCCAGATACGCAGTATTTT
CASSLGLASPDTQYF
>TRBV5-4|14|TRBJ2-3|few|.
TGTGCCAGCAGCTTGGGTGGTAGCACAGATACGCAGTATTTT
CASSLGGSTDTQYF
>TRBV5-4|15|TRBJ2-1|few|.
TGTGCCAGCAGCTTGGTTGCCGGGATTAGGGGGGAGCAGTTCTTC
CASSLVAGIRGEQFF
>TRBV2|12|TRBJ2-5|.|.
TGTGCCAGCAGCAGCCTACAAGAGACCCAGTACTTC
CASSSLQETQYF
>TRBV2|14|TRBJ2-3|many|.
TGTGCCAGCGGACGGGAGAGTGGGACAGATACGCAGTATTTT
CASGRESGTDTQYF
>TRBV5-6|13|TRBJ2-3|.|.
TGTGCCAGCAGCTTGGATAGGGCAGATACGCAGTATTTT
CASSLDRADTQYF
>TRBV28|13|TRBJ1-1|.|.
TGTGCCAGCAGTTTCCGGAGGAACACTGAAGCTTTCTTT
CASSFRRNTEAFF
>TRBV27|14|TRBJ1-2|few|.
TGTGCCAGCAGTTTTGGAAAATTTAACTATGGCTACACCTTC
CASSFGKFNYGYTF
>TRBV7-9|13|TRBJ2-3|once|.
TGTGCCAGCAGCTTTAATCAGGGAGATACGCAGTATTTT
CASSFNQGDTQYF
>TRBV6-5|11|TRBJ2-1|.|.
TGTGCCAGCCAGACCTCCAATGAGCAGTTCTTC
CASQTSNEQFF
>TRBV10-3|15|TRBJ2-7|.|.
TGTGCCATCAGTGAGTCGTGGGACGGCTCCTACGAGCAGTACTTC
CAISESWDGSYEQYF
>TRBV18|14|TRBJ1-6|few|.
TGTGCCAGCTCCACCTCGGCGCTTAATTCACCCCTCCACTTT
CASSTSALNSPLHF
>TRBV4-3|18|TRBJ2-1|.|TRBD2
TGCGCCAGCAGCCAAGATTTAGCGGGGGGAAGCTCCTACAATGAGCAGTTCTTC
CASSQDLAGGSSYNEQFF
>TRBV2|14|TRBJ2-5|.|.
TGTGCCAGCAGTGAAGGGCCTGACCAAGAGACCCAGTACTTC
CASSEGPDQETQYF
>TRBV30|13|TRBJ2-5|few|.
TGTGCCTGGATGCAGGGTGCAGGTAGAGCCCAGTACTTC
CAWMQGAGRAQYF
>TRBV5-1|14|TRBJ2-7|many|.
TGCGCCAGCAGCTTGGTCTTAAGCGGTGAGGAGCAGTACTTC
CASSLVLSGEEQYF
>TRBV19|14|TRBJ2-5|.|.
TGTGCCAGTAGCCGGGGACATGCCCAAGAGACCCAGTACTTC
CASSRGHAQETQYF
>TRBV5-6|15|TRBJ1-5|.|.
TGTGCCAGCAGCTTTACCGCAGGGAATGGTCAGCCCCAGCATTTT
CASSFTAGNGQPQHF
>TRBV28|15|TRBJ2-5|.|TRBD1
TGTGCCAGCAGAACGACAGGGGACTTCCAAGAGACCCAGTACTTC
CASRTTGDFQETQYF
>TRBV1|15|TRBJ1-5|once|.
TGCACCAGCAGCCAAGAAGGGACAGGGGGCCCGCCCCAGCATTTT
CTSSQEGTGGPPQHF
>TRBV5-4|18|TRBJ2-1|few|.
TGTGCCAGCAGCTCCGCCCGGGGCGGGGTAGGGGGGAACAATGAGCAGTTCTTC
CASSSARGGVGGNNEQFF
>TRBV7-2|16|TRBJ1-5|.|TRBD1
TGTGCCAGCAGCTTAGAGACAGGGGGCGAAGGCCAGCCCCAGCATTTT
CASSLETGGEGQPQHF
>TRBV11-2|16|TRBJ2-2|.|.
TGTGCCAGCAGCTCTTATGGGCTCAGGAACACCGGGGAGCTGTTTTTT
CASSSYGLRNTGELFF
>TRBV18|16|TRBJ2-2|few|.
TGTGCCAGCTCACCACGGGCCTCGGGACTGGCCGGGGAGCTGTTTTTT
CASSPRASGLAGELFF
>TRBV29-1|14|TRBJ2-7|few|.
TGCAGCGTTGCGGTATCTAGAGACCTGAACGAGCAGTACTTC
CSVAVSRDLNEQYF
>TRBV5-1|12|TRBJ2-7|.|.
TGCGCCAGCAGCTTGGACCTTGGTGAGCAGTACTTC
CASSLDLGEQYF
>TRBV6-5|15|TRBJ1-1|.|.
TGTGCCAGCAGTCGTGAATCCGGGATCGGCACTGAAGCTTTCTTT
CASSRESGIGTEAFF
>TRBV27|15|TRBJ2-7|.|TRBD1
TGTGCCAGCAGTTTAAGTTGGGACAGGGATCACGAGCAGTACTTC
CASSLSWDRDHEQYF
>TRBV5-1|14|TRBJ1-2|.|.
TGCGCCAGCAGCTTGGATCGCAGTAACTATGGCTACACCTTC
CASSLDRSNYGYTF
>TRBV14|15|TRBJ2-2|.|.
TGTGCCAGCAGCCTCCGAGTGGGGGACACCGGGGAGCTGTTTTTT
CASSLRVGDTGELFF
>TRBV10-3|12|TRBJ2-5|.|.
TGTGCCATCGGGAAAAATCAAGAGACCCAGTACTTC
CAIGKNQETQYF
>TRBV30|13|TRBJ1-1|few|.
TGTGCCTGGAGATTGGGTGCCTATACTGAAGCTTTCTTT
CAWRLGAYTEAFF
>TRBV7-3|16|TRBJ2-3|.|TRBD2
TGTGCCAGCAGCAGTACCCTAGCGGGAGCGTCAGATACGCAGTATTTT
CASSSTLAGASDTQYF
>TRBV25-1|16|TRBJ2-1|.|.
TGTGCCAGCAGTGTCTCTGGACTTCTCAAGGGGAATGAGCAGTTCTTC
CASSVSGLLKGNEQFF
>TRBV25-1|13|TRBJ1-2|few|.
TGTGCCAGCAGTAGGTACGGGATTGGAGGCTACACCTTC
CASSRYGIGGYTF
>TRBV28|15|TRBJ2-5|.|TRBD1
TGTGCCAGCAGTTTCCTGGACAGGGAACTTGAGACCCAGTACTTC
CASSFLDRELETQYF
>TRBV19|13|TRBJ2-7|.|.
TGTGCCAGTAGTATCCCCCCGCACTACGAGCAGTACTTC
CASSIPPHYEQYF
>TRBV30|13|TRBJ1-2|once|.
TGTGCCTGGAGTGTAGTGCAGCTAGATGGCTACACCTTC
CAWSVVQLDGYTF
>TRBV9|13|TRBJ2-5|.|.
TGTGCCAGCAGCAACCGGCCCCAAGAGACCCAGTACTTC
CASSNRPQETQYF
>TRBV7-6|15|TRBJ1-4|few|.
TGTGCCAGCAGCCCCGCCATGGACAGTAATGAAAAACTGTTTTTT
CASSPAMDSNEKLFF
>TRBV25-1|15|TRBJ1-6|.|.
TGTGCCAGCACCGAAGGCGAGACGCAGAATTCACCCCTCCACTTT
CASTEGETQNSPLHF
>TRBV7-2|16|TRBJ1-5|once|.
TGTGCCAGCAGCTTAGGTTCCGGCAGGGGTAATCAGCCCCAGCATTTT
CASSLGSGRGNQPQHF
>TRBV29-1|14|TRBJ2-3|.|.
TGCAGCGTTGTAGGCCAGGGAGGTACAGATACGCAGTATTTT
CSVVGQGGTDTQYF
>TRBV27|13|TRBJ1-2|once|.
TGTGCCAGCAGTTTAGAGGGGCGCTATGGCTACACCTTC
CASSLEGRYGYTF
>TRBV4-1|16|TRBJ1-5|.|.
TGCGCCAGCAGCCAAGGTCGTGGGCAGCCCAATCAGCCCCAGCATTTT
CASSQGRGQPNQPQHF
>TRBV28|16|TRBJ2-1|.|TRBD2
TGTGCCAGCAGTGACCCGACTAGCGGGAGAAGCAATGAGCAGTTCTTC
CASSDPTSGRSNEQFF
>TRBV29-1|12|TRBJ2-7|.|.
TGCAGCGTTGAAGGGTGGAGGGCCGAGCAGTACTTC
CSVEGWRAEQYF
>TRBV15|11|TRBJ2-5|.|.
TGTGCCACCAGCAGAGGGGGGGCCCAGTACTTC
CATSRGGAQYF
>TRBV29-1|16|TRBJ1-1|few|.
TGCAGCGTTGAAGATGGTATATGGGGGATGAACACTGAAGCTTTCTTT
CSVEDGIWGMNTEAFF
>TRBV29-1|10|TRBJ2-5|few|.
TGCAGCGTTGCGGTCGAGACCCAGTACTTC
CSVAVETQYF
>TRBV25-1|14|TRBJ1-2|.|.
TGTGCCAGCAGTGACACGGAGGGACTATATGGCTACACCTTC
CASSDTEGLYGYTF
>TRBV5-1|17|TRBJ2-2|few|TRBD2
TGCGCCAGCAGCCTTACTAGCGGGAGTGGAGGCACCGGGGAGCTGTTTTTT
CASSLTSGSGGTGELFF
>TRBV30|15|TRBJ1-1|.|TRBD1
TGTGCCTGGAGTGTACTGGACAGGGATTTGAGTGAAGCTTTCTTT
CAWSVLDRDLSEAFF
>TRBV27|14|TRBJ1-1|medium-sized|TRBD1
TGTGCCAGCAATAGACAGGGGCCGAACACTGAAGCTTTCTTT
CASNRQGPNTEAFF